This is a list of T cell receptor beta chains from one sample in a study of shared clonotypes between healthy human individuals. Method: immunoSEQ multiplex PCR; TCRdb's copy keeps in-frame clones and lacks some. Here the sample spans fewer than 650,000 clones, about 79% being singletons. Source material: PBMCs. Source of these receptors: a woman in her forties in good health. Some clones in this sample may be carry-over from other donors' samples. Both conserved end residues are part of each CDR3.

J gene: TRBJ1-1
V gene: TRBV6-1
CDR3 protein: CASSELARAFF

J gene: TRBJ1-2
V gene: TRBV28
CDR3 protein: CASSWGNYGYTF

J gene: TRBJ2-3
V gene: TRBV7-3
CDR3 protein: CASSSTSGRTDTQYF

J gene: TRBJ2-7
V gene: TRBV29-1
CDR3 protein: CSVMIGSYEQYF

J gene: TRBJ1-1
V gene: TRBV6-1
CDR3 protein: CASSPRAVGTEAFF

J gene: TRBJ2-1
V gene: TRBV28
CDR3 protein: CASSLSGRLAGGLEFF

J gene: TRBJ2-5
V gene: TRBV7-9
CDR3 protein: CASSLVGASGYQETQYF

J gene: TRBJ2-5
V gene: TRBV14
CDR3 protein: CASSHLGQGGETQYF

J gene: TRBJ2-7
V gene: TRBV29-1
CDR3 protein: CSVEGEGYEQYF

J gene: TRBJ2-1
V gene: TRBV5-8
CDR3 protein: CASQFRTSGYNEQFF

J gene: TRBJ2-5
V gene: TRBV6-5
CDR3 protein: CASSYSQSQETQYF

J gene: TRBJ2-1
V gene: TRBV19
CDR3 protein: CASSISTRQGINEQFF

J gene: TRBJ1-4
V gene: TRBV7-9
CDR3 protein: CASSFYEKLFF

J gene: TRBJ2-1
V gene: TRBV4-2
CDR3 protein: CASSQDLAVEQFF

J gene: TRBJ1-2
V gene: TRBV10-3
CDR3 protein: CAISDNQGYGYTF

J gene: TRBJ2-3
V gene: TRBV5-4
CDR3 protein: CASSLGTGTGADTQYF

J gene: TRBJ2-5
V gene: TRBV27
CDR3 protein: CASSLTREETQYF

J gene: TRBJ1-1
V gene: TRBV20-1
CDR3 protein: CSATNTEAFF

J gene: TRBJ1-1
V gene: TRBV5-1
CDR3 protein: CASSWGTGGTEAFF

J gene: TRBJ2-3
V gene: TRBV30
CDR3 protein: CAWSVGGSADTQYF

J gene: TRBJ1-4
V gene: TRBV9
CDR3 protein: CASSTTGTAREKLFF

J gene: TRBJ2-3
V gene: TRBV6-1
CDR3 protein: CASSEERWRTDTQYF

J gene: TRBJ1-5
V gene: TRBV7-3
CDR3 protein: CASSLTYRDDGNQPQHF

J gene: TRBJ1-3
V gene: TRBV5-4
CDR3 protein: CASSFKGERTGNTIYF

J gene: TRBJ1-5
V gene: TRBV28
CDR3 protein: CASRSADQPQHF

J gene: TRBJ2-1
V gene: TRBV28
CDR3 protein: CASSLVGRTNPWGQFF

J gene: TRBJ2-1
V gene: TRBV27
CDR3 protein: CASSLTQGASYNEQFF

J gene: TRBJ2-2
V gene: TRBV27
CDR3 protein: CASSFVTGELFF

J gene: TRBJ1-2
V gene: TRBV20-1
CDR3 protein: CSASVRYGYTF

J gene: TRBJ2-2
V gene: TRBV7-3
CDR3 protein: CASSLTAGVNTGELFF

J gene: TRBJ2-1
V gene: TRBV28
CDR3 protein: CASSSRLAGNNEQFF

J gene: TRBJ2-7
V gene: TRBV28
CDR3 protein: CASSTPAFYEQYF

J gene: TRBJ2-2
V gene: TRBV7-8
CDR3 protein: CASSLWSEIQNTGELFF

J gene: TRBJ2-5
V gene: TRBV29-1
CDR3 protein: CSVEDHSRGWTQYF

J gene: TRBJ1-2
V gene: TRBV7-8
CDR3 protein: CASSSAPRDGYTF

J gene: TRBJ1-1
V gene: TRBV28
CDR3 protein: CASVISGEGSAFF

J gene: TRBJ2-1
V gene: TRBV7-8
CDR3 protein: CASSLAGLSEQFF

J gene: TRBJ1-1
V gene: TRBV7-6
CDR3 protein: CASSLMGQGVPEAFF

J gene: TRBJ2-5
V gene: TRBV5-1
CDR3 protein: CASSLVVLAGVKETQYF

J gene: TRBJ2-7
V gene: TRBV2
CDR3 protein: CASSRLAGGSYEQYF

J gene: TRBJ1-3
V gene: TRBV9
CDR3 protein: CASSATGDSGNTIYF

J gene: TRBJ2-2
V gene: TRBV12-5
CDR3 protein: CASGTGYTGELFF